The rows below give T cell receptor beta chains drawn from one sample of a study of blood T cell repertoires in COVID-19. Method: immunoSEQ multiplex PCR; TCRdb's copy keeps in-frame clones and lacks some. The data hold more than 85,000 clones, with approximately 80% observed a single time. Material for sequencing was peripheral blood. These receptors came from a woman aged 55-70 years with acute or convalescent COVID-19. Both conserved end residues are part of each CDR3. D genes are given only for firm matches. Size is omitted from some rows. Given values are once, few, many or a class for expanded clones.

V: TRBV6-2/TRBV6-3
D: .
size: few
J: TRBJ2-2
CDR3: CASSYRQGSTGELFF
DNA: TGTGCCAGCAGTTACCGGCAGGGATCGACCGGGGAGCTGTTTTTT

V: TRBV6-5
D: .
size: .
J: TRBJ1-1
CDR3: CASTEPGRYTEAFF
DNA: TGTGCCAGCACCGAGCCAGGCAGGTACACTGAAGCTTTCTTT

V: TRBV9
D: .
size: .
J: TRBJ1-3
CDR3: CASSAPSSGNTIYF
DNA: TGTGCCAGCAGCGCTCCGAGCTCTGGAAACACCATATATTTT

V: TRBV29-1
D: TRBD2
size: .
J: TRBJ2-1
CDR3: CSVEEASGGHSSYNEQFF
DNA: TGCAGCGTTGAAGAAGCTAGCGGGGGGCACAGCTCCTACAATGAGCAGTTCTTC

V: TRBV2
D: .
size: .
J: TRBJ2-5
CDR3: CAIHRVFQETQYF
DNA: TGTGCCATACACAGGGTATTCCAAGAGACCCAGTACTTC

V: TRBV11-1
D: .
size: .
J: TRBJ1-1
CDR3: CASSLQGGNTEAFF
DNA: TGTGCCAGCAGCCTACAGGGCGGGAACACTGAAGCTTTCTTT

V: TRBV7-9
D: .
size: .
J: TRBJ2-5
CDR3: CASSLPRDFLQETQYF
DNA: TGTGCCAGCAGCTTGCCCCGGGACTTTCTCCAAGAGACCCAGTACTTC

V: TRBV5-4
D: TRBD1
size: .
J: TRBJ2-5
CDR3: CASSLATGTQETQYF
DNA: TGTGCCAGCAGCTTGGCGACAGGGACCCAAGAGACCCAGTACTTC

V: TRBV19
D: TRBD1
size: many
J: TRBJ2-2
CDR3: CASSIGTGGNTGELFF
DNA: TGTGCCAGTAGTATTGGGACAGGGGGGAACACCGGGGAGCTGTTTTTT

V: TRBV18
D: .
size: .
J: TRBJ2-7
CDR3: CASSPVGGEGYEQYF
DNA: TGTGCCAGCTCACCGGTCGGGGGTGAGGGGTACGAGCAGTACTTC

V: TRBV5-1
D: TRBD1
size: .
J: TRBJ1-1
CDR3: CASSFQTGGGTEAFF
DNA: TGCGCCAGCAGCTTTCAGACAGGGGGCGGCACTGAAGCTTTCTTT

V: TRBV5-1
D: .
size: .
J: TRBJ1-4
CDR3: CASSLAGATNEKLFF
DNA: TGCGCCAGCAGCTTGGCGGGGGCAACTAATGAAAAACTGTTTTTT

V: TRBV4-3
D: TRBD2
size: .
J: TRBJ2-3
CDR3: CASSQDGTRPYTQYF
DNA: TGCGCCAGCAGCCAAGATGGGACTAGACCTTATACGCAGTATTTT

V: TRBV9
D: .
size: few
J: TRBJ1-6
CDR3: CASSITGGNTNSPLHF
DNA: TGTGCCAGCAGCATAACGGGGGGAAATACTAATTCACCCCTCCACTTT

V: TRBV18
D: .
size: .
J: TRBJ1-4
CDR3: CASSPAIAGEMEKLFF
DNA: TGTGCCAGCTCACCAGCAATCGCGGGGGAGATGGAAAAACTGTTTTTT

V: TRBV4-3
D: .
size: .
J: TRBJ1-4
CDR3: CASSQDDGRRNEKLFF
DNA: TGCGCCAGCAGCCAAGATGACGGCAGGCGTAATGAAAAACTGTTTTTT

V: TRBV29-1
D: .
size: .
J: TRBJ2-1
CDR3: CSVSYYNEQFF
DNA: TGCAGCGTCTCGTACTACAATGAGCAGTTCTTC

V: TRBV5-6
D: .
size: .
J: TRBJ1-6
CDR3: CASSLGRSGRPLHF
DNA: TGTGCCAGCAGCCTAGGACGCTCGGGGAGACCCCTCCACTTT

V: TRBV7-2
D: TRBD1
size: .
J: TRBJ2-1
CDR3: CASSIGQASYNEQFF
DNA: TGTGCCAGCAGCATTGGACAGGCGTCGTACAATGAGCAGTTCTTC

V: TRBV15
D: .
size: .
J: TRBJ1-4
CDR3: CATSSGTSGEKLFF
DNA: TGTGCCACCAGCAGCGGGACATCGGGTGAAAAACTGTTTTTT

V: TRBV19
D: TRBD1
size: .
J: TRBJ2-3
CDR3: CASRDRLTDTQYF
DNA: TGTGCCAGCCGGGACAGACTCACAGATACGCAGTATTTT

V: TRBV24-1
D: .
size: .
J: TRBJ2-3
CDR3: CATSDGTRSTDTQYF
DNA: TGTGCCACCAGTGATGGGACTCGTAGCACAGATACGCAGTATTTT

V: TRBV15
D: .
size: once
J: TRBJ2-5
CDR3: CATSRDLKYAVETQYF
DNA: TGTGCCACCAGCAGAGATCTTAAGTACGCGGTGGAGACCCAGTACTTC

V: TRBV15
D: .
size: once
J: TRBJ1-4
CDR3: CATSRTGINNEKLFF
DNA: TGTGCCACCAGCAGAACAGGGATTAATAATGAAAAACTGTTTTTT

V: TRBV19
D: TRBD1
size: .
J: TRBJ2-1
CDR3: CASTRERNRGQVLNEQFF
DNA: TGTGCCAGTACCCGAGAGCGGAACAGGGGGCAGGTTTTAAATGAGCAGTTCTTC

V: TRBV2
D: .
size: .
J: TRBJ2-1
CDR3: CASSERPRGWHEQFF
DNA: TGTGCCAGCAGTGAACGACCTAGGGGTTGGCATGAGCAGTTCTTC

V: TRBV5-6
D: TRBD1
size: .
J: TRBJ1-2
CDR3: CASSLEGANYGYTF
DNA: TGTGCCAGCAGCTTAGAGGGGGCGAACTATGGCTACACCTTC

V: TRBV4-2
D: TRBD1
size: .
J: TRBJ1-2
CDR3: CASSQESWTGNYGYTF
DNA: TGTGCCAGCAGCCAAGAGTCGTGGACAGGGAACTATGGCTACACCTTC

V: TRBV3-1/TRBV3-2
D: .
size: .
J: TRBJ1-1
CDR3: CASRLLWNTEAFF
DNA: TGTGCCAGCAGACTACTTTGGAACACTGAAGCTTTCTTT

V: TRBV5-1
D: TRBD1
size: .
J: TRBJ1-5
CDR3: CASSFGQGPNQPQHF
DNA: TGCGCCAGCAGCTTCGGACAGGGGCCCAATCAGCCCCAGCATTTT

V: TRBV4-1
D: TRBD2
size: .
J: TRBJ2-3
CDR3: CASSQAGTSVDTQYF
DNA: TGCGCCAGCAGCCAAGCAGGGACTAGCGTCGATACGCAGTATTTT

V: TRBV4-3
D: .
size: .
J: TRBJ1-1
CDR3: CASSPHGQEAFF
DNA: TGCGCCAGCAGCCCGCACGGACAGGAAGCTTTCTTT

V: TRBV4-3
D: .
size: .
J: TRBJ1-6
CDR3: CASSQEVKVTSKAAHF
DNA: TGCGCCAGCAGCCAAGAAGTAAAGGTGACCTCGAAGGCGGCCCACTTT

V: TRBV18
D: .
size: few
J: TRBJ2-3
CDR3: CASTPTENTDTQYF
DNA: TGTGCCAGCACCCCGACAGAAAACACAGATACGCAGTATTTT

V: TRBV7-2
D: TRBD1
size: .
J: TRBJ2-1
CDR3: CASSSRDSSYNEQFF
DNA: TGTGCCAGCAGCTCCCGGGACAGTTCCTACAATGAGCAGTTCTTC

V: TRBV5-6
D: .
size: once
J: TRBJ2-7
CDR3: CASSFQGYEQYF
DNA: TGTGCCAGCAGCTTTCAGGGGTACGAGCAGTACTTC

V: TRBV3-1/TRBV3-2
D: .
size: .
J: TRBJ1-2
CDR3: CASSQGVGGQGGYTF
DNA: TGTGCCAGCAGCCAAGGAGTCGGGGGGCAAGGTGGCTACACCTTC

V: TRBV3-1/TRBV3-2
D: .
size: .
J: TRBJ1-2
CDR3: CASSQRGGRNYGYTF
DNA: TGTGCCAGCAGCCAACGTGGAGGCAGAAACTATGGCTACACCTTC

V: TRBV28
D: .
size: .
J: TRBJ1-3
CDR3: CASRWLSSSGNTIYF
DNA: TGTGCCAGCAGGTGGTTATCCAGCTCTGGAAACACCATATATTTT

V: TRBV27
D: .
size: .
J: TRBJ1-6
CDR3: CASSLQRLRPLHF
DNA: TGTGCCAGCAGTTTACAACGGTTACGGCCCCTCCACTTT

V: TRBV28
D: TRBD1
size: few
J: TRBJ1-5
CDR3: CASSTRTGTLYSNQPQHF
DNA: TGTGCCAGCAGTACAAGGACAGGCACCCTTTATAGCAATCAGCCCCAGCATTTT

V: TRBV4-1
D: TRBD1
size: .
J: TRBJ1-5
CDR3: CASSQEGTGGGQPQHF
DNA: TGCGCCAGCAGCCAAGAAGGTACAGGGGGTGGACAGCCCCAGCATTTT

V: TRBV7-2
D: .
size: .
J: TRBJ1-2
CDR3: CASSLGREVTRGYTF
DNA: TGTGCCAGCAGCTTGGGCAGGGAGGTGACCCGAGGCTACACCTTC

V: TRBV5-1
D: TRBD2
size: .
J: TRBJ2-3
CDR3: CASSFDGRGVTDTQCF
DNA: TGCGCCAGCAGCTTCGACGGGAGGGGAGTCACAGATACGCAGTGTTTT